Described below is a single T cell receptor (beta chain) sequence and its context. Recruitment covered about two dozen US areas and drew participants whose ages spanned roughly 18 to 100 years. Clinical history as reported by participants underpinned cohort assignment. V gave up 3 bases and J gave up 3 bases; unmatched junction bases: 12. Germline V gives CDR1 LNHDA, CDR2 SQIVND (reference sequence). The CDR3 consists of 17 residues. The data were taken from a study of blood T cell repertoires in COVID-19. Study overall: The origin of the acute and convalescent COVID-19 samples was the United States, Italy and Spain.

Data came from immunoSEQ multiplex PCR; TCRdb stores just in-frame clones and leaves some out. Here the sample spans some 220,000 clones, about 86% being singletons. This TCR came from a woman aged 40-49 years with acute COVID-19. The chain has TRBV19 and TRBJ2-3; TRBD2 aligns across 7 bases. Sequencing was carried out using PBMCs or T cells enriched from blood (not recorded which). The CDR3 reads CASSIVAWGGLTDTQYF. DNA of the CDR3: TGTGCCAGTAGTATCGTCGCATGGGGGGGTTTAACAGATACGCAGTATTTT.